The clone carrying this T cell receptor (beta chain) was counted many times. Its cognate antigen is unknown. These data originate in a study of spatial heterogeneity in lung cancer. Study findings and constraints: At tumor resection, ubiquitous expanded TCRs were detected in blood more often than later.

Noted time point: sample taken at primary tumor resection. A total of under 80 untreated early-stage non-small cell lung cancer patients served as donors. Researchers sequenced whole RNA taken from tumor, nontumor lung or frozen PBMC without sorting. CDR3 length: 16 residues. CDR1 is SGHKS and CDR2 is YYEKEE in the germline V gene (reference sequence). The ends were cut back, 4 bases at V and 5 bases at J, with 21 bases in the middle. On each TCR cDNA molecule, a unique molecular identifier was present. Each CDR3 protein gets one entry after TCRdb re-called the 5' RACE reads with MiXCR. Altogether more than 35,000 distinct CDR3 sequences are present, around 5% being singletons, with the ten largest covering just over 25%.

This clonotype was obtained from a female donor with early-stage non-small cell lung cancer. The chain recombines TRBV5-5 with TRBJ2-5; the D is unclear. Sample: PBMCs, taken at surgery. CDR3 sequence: CASSPRSQVPPETQYF. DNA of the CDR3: TGTGCCAGCAGCCCCCGATCTCAGGTGCCCCCGGAGACCCAGTACTTC.